These 2 T cell receptor beta chains share one sample of origin, sequenced in a study of monozygotic twins with inflammatory bowel disease. TCRdb re-called the 5' RACE reads and shows each CDR3 protein once, DNA omitted. In total, the table holds a few hundred thousand distinct CDR3 sequences. Sequencing used blood. These receptors were collected from a human donor with ulcerative colitis or Crohn's disease, or a healthy co-twin of an affected twin (not recorded which).

The CDR3 reads CASRPWDYTDTQYF. This chain connects TRBV27 to TRBJ2-3; TCRdb calls TRBD1, which cannot be checked without DNA. This CDR3 comprises 14 residues. Per the germline V gene, CDR1 is MNHEY and CDR2 is SMNVEV (reference sequence).

The chain recombines TRBV14 with TRBJ1-2; TCRdb reports TRBD1, a call that lacks DNA to check it against. The CDR3 has 19 amino acids. From germline, CDR1 is SGHDN and CDR2 FVKESK. CDR3 sequence: CASSRPDFQTGEMLSGYTF.